The clone carrying this T cell receptor beta chain appeared many times. Its specificity is not known. Samples came from axillary lymph nodes draining the breast cancer. One entry per CDR3 protein results from TCRdb running MiXCR on the multiplex PCR reads. Of some 150,000 distinct CDR3 sequences detected, around 22% appear once; the ten largest clones hold under 3%. Trimming shortened V by 11 bases and J by 6 bases, and 12 bases separated the two germline ends. The CDR3 extends over 11 amino acids. In germline, CDR1 is SEHNR, CDR2 FQNEAQ (reference sequence). The sample comes from a study of breast tumors, draining lymph nodes, adjacent tissues. Findings of the study overall: Tumor T cell lymph node origin was a supported hypothesis, not proven. Compared with basal-like, luminal-like tumors shared significantly more repertoire with nontumor tissue. Tumor TCR diversity was below lymph nodes but above nontumor tissue.

Sequencing was carried out using axillary lymph node tissue. This TCR came from a female donor with breast cancer. Some clones in this sample may be carry-over from other donors' samples. J is TRBJ2-3 and V is TRBV7-9; maybe TRBD2 (7 bases). CDR3 sequence (DNA): TGTGCCGGGGGGGGGGCCGATACGCAGTATTTT. This encodes CAGGGADTQYF.